A selection of T cell receptor beta chains follows, all from one sample in a study of regulatory T cells in long-lasting Graves disease. MiXCR, run by TCRdb on the multiplex PCR reads, gives a single entry per CDR3 protein. The sample has hundreds of thousands of distinct CDR3 sequences; about 22% are singletons. The material was peripheral blood mononuclear cells (PBMCs), obtained when the disease was refractory, from a patient treated with antithyroid drugs. The receptor set was obtained from a female donor with Graves disease. Each CDR3 is given with its conserved first and last residue. The D gene is left open where the match is weak. Clone size is shown for a subset of rows, as once, few, many or a class of expanded clone.

V: TRBV27
J: TRBJ1-2
D: TRBD1
size: -
CDR3: CASSSPSTGPYGYTF
DNA: TGTGCCAGCAGTTCACCGTCGACAGGGCCCTATGGCTACACCTTC

V: TRBV28
J: TRBJ1-4
D: -
size: many
CDR3: CASSPRGPDSFNEKLFF
DNA: TGTGCCAGCAGTCCTCGGGGCCCGGACAGTTTCAATGAAAAACTGTTTTTT

V: TRBV6-1
J: TRBJ2-2
D: -
size: many
CDR3: CATQGHLPDTGELFF
DNA: TGTGCCACCCAGGGACACCTGCCTGACACCGGGGAGCTGTTTTTT

V: TRBV5-1
J: TRBJ1-4
D: TRBD1
size: many
CDR3: CASSGGDSATNEKLFF
DNA: TGCGCCAGCAGCGGGGGGGACAGTGCAACTAATGAAAAACTGTTTTTT

V: TRBV3-1
J: TRBJ2-7
D: TRBD2
size: many
CDR3: CASSQDLLAGEDEQYF
DNA: TGTGCCAGCAGCCAAGATCTCCTAGCGGGAGAGGACGAGCAGTACTTC

V: TRBV7-8
J: TRBJ2-7
D: TRBD2
size: many
CDR3: CASRQRGSYEQYF
DNA: TGTGCCAGCAGACAGCGGGGCTCCTACGAGCAGTACTTC

V: TRBV6-1
J: TRBJ2-2
D: TRBD1
size: -
CDR3: CASRSGQSNTGELFF
DNA: TGTGCCAGCAGGTCGGGACAGTCGAACACCGGGGAGCTGTTTTTT

V: TRBV28
J: TRBJ2-5
D: TRBD1
size: many
CDR3: CASRISQGGETQYF
DNA: TGTGCCAGCAGAATCTCACAGGGGGGAGAGACCCAGTACTTC

V: TRBV20-1
J: TRBJ2-7
D: -
size: few
CDR3: CSASHSGRSSYEQYF
DNA: TGCAGTGCTAGTCACTCGGGACGGAGCTCCTACGAGCAGTACTTC

V: TRBV29-1
J: TRBJ1-4
D: -
size: many
CDR3: CSVVAGGEGIEKLFF
DNA: TGCAGCGTTGTGGCCGGAGGGGAGGGAATAGAAAAACTGTTTTTT

V: TRBV11-3
J: TRBJ2-3
D: -
size: -
CDR3: CASSLDEGDTQYF
DNA: TGTGCCAGCAGCTTAGACGAGGGAGATACGCAGTATTTT

V: TRBV4-1
J: TRBJ1-1
D: -
size: few
CDR3: CASSQGLTEAFF
DNA: TGCGCCAGCAGCCAAGGGCTCACTGAAGCTTTCTTT

V: TRBV7-2
J: TRBJ1-1
D: TRBD1
size: -
CDR3: CASSLVPLGQGTEAFF
DNA: TGTGCCAGCAGCTTAGTTCCATTGGGACAGGGCACTGAAGCTTTCTTT

V: TRBV3-1
J: TRBJ1-5
D: -
size: many
CDR3: CASSQVRGQPQHF
DNA: TGTGCCAGCAGCCAAGTTCGCGGTCAGCCCCAGCATTTT

V: TRBV20-1
J: TRBJ1-1
D: TRBD1
size: few
CDR3: CSADRVMNTEAFF
DNA: TGCAGTGCCGACAGGGTCATGAACACTGAAGCTTTCTTT

V: TRBV19
J: TRBJ1-4
D: -
size: -
CDR3: CASALNAATNEKLFF
DNA: TGTGCCAGTGCCCTCAACGCCGCGACTAATGAAAAACTGTTTTTT

V: TRBV3-1
J: TRBJ2-2
D: -
size: few
CDR3: CATKGFGGSDTGELFF
DNA: TGTGCCACCAAGGGCTTTGGTGGATCTGACACCGGGGAGCTGTTTTTT

V: TRBV15
J: TRBJ1-5
D: -
size: many
CDR3: CATSRDWASASSNQPQHF
DNA: TGTGCCACCAGCAGAGATTGGGCATCTGCCTCTAGCAATCAGCCCCAGCATTTT

V: TRBV28
J: TRBJ1-1
D: TRBD1
size: many
CDR3: CASSSQDRRAFF
DNA: TGTGCCAGCAGTTCCCAGGACAGGAGAGCTTTCTTT

V: TRBV6-5
J: TRBJ2-7
D: TRBD1
size: -
CDR3: CASSYGQGVSYEQYF
DNA: TGTGCCAGCAGTTACGGGCAGGGGGTATCCTACGAGCAGTACTTC

V: TRBV7-9
J: TRBJ2-1
D: TRBD2
size: -
CDR3: CASSLQPSGRKMNEQFF
DNA: TGTGCCAGCAGCTTACAGCCTAGCGGGAGAAAGATGAATGAGCAGTTCTTC

V: TRBV5-1
J: TRBJ2-4
D: -
size: -
CDR3: CASRGARMAKNIQYF
DNA: TGCGCCAGCAGGGGGGCCCGTATGGCCAAAAACATTCAGTACTTC

V: TRBV20-1
J: TRBJ1-1
D: -
size: many
CDR3: CSEGGRNTEAFF
DNA: TGCAGTGAAGGGGGGCGGAACACTGAAGCTTTCTTT

V: TRBV28
J: TRBJ1-5
D: -
size: many
CDR3: CASTLPVSNQPQHF
DNA: TGTGCCAGCACCCTACCGGTCAGCAATCAGCCCCAGCATTTT

V: TRBV29-1
J: TRBJ2-7
D: TRBD1
size: -
CDR3: CSAQTGGTYEQYF
DNA: TGCAGCGCACAGACAGGGGGCACCTACGAGCAGTACTTC

V: TRBV6-1
J: TRBJ1-2
D: -
size: -
CDR3: CASSRQGSGYTF
DNA: TGTGCCAGCAGTCGGCAGGGGTCTGGCTACACCTTC

V: TRBV28
J: TRBJ1-5
D: TRBD1
size: -
CDR3: CASSPYRGLRDQPQHF
DNA: TGTGCCAGCAGTCCTTACAGGGGGCTTCGTGATCAGCCCCAGCATTTT

V: TRBV2
J: TRBJ2-3
D: -
size: -
CDR3: CASNREATDTQYF
DNA: TGTGCCAGCAATCGTGAGGCAACAGATACGCAGTATTTT

V: TRBV20-1
J: TRBJ2-5
D: -
size: many
CDR3: CSASSPGVETQYF
DNA: TGCAGTGCTAGTTCACCGGGGGTTGAGACCCAGTACTTC

V: TRBV28
J: TRBJ2-2
D: TRBD2
size: many
CDR3: CASTPGGLDTGELFF
DNA: TGTGCCAGCACCCCAGGTGGACTAGACACCGGGGAGCTGTTTTTT

V: TRBV12-3/TRBV12-4
J: TRBJ2-3
D: TRBD1
size: -
CDR3: CASSYGNRDRVKSGPADTQYF
DNA: TGTGCCAGCAGTTACGGGAACCGGGACAGGGTTAAAAGCGGTCCGGCAGATACGCAGTATTTT

V: TRBV6-5
J: TRBJ1-1
D: -
size: many
CDR3: CANSLTVETEAFF
DNA: TGTGCCAACAGTTTGACAGTAGAAACTGAAGCTTTCTTT

V: TRBV20-1
J: TRBJ1-4
D: -
size: -
CDR3: CSATPGSGEKLFF
DNA: TGCAGTGCTACTCCGGGGTCAGGGGAAAAACTGTTTTTT

V: TRBV28
J: TRBJ1-5
D: TRBD1
size: many
CDR3: CASTRPPGQGNQPQHF
DNA: TGTGCCAGCACCAGACCCCCGGGACAGGGAAATCAGCCCCAGCATTTT

V: TRBV5-1
J: TRBJ2-3
D: TRBD2
size: -
CDR3: CASSVLASDTQYF
DNA: TGCGCCAGCAGCGTACTAGCGTCAGATACGCAGTATTTT

V: TRBV30
J: TRBJ1-1
D: -
size: few
CDR3: CAWSRQELEAFF
DNA: TGTGCCTGGAGCAGACAGGAGCTAGAAGCTTTCTTT

V: TRBV3-1
J: TRBJ1-2
D: -
size: many
CDR3: CASSQDPIYGYTF
DNA: TGTGCCAGCAGCCAAGACCCGATCTATGGCTACACCTTC

V: TRBV27
J: TRBJ1-2
D: -
size: many
CDR3: CASRTSGNGYTF
DNA: TGTGCCAGCCGTACTTCAGGGAATGGCTACACCTTC

V: TRBV20-1
J: TRBJ2-3
D: -
size: -
CDR3: CSARGYGTTDTQYF
DNA: TGCAGTGCTAGAGGTTACGGGACCACAGATACGCAGTATTTT

V: TRBV4-1
J: TRBJ1-5
D: TRBD1
size: -
CDR3: CASSQDFATGQGQPQHF
DNA: TGCGCCAGCAGCCAAGATTTCGCGACAGGGCAAGGTCAGCCCCAGCATTTT

V: TRBV28
J: TRBJ1-4
D: -
size: once
CDR3: CASSSLRLNEKLFF
DNA: TGTGCCAGCAGTTCCCTCCGTCTCAATGAAAAACTGTTTTTT